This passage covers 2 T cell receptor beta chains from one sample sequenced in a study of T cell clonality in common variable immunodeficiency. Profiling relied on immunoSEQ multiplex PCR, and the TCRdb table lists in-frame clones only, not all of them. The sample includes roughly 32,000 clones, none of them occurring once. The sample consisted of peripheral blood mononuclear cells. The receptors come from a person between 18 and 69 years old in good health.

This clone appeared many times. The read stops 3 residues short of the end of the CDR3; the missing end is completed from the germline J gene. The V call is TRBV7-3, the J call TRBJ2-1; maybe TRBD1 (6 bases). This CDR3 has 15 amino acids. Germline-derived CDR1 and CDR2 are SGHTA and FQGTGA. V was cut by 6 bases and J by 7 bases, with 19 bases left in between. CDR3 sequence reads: CASSPRGPTRNEQFF. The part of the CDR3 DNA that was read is TGTGCCAGCAGTCCCAGGGGTCCGACCCGGAATGAG.

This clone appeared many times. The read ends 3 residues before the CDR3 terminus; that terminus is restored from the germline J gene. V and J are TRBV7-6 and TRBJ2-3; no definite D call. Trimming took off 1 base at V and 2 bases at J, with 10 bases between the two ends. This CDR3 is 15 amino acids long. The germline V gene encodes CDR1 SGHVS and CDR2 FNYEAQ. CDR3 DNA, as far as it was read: TGTGCCAGCAGCTTAGGTCTCAGTTACACAGATACG. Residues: CASSLGLSYTDT. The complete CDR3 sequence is CASSLGLSYTDTQYF.